A selection of T cell receptor beta chains follows, all from one sample in a study of blood T cells in healthy people across ages. MiXCR, run by TCRdb on the 5' RACE reads, gives a single entry per CDR3 protein. The data show roughly 1,300,000 distinct CDR3 sequences, 59% seen once. Material for sequencing was blood. The receptors derive from a man between 18 and 35 years old in good health. CDR3s include the opening cysteine and the closing phenylalanine or tryptophan. A D gene is named only where the DNA matches it firmly. Clone size, where shown, is once, few, many, or a class for clones that have expanded.

d_call,j_call,clone_size,v_call,cdr3_nt,cdr3_aa
TRBD2,TRBJ2-1,-,TRBV3-1,TGTGCCAGCAGCCAAGATCCGCGGGGGGGCCTTTCCCACAATGAGCAGTTCTTC,CASSQDPRGGLSHNEQFF
-,TRBJ2-7,-,TRBV5-1,TGCGCCAGCAGCTTGGAGGGGCAAAGTATCCACGAGCAGTACTTC,CASSLEGQSIHEQYF
-,TRBJ2-3,-,TRBV5-1,TGCGCCAGCAGCCAAGAGGTCTTCGAGGGTACGCAGTATTTT,CASSQEVFEGTQYF
-,TRBJ1-1,-,TRBV10-3,TGTGCCACCAGTGAGTGGGACACTTACACTGAAGCTTCCTTT,CATSEWDTYTEASF
-,TRBJ2-1,-,TRBV9,TGTGCCAGCAGCGTAGGATCTGGGAGAAATGAGCAGTTCTTC,CASSVGSGRNEQFF
TRBD2,TRBJ2-7,-,TRBV11-2,TGTGCCAGCAGCACCCCTGCGGGAGCCGAGCAGTACTTC,CASSTPAGAEQYF
-,TRBJ2-7,-,TRBV20-1,TGCAGTGCTAGTGGACAGCCTACCGCCTACGAGCAGTACTTC,CSASGQPTAYEQYF
-,TRBJ2-1,-,TRBV6-5,TGTGCCAGCAGTTACATGGGCCATGAGCAGTTCTTC,CASSYMGHEQFF
-,TRBJ2-1,-,TRBV12-3/TRBV12-4,TGTGCCAGCGGAATCTCCTCTCACGGTTACAATGAGCAGTTCTTC,CASGISSHGYNEQFF
-,TRBJ1-1,-,TRBV9,TGTGCCAGCAGCTCGAGGGGCAGGGGATTATCCCAGGATAAGGCTTTCTTT,CASSSRGRGLSQDKAFF
-,TRBJ2-7,once,TRBV6-1,TGTGCCAGCGGACACCAATTGTCCTACGAGCAGTACTTC,CASGHQLSYEQYF
-,TRBJ2-1,-,TRBV29-1,TGCAGCGTTTTGAAGGGGACCTATCCCACCTACGAGCAGTTCTTC,CSVLKGTYPTYEQFF
TRBD1,TRBJ2-7,few,TRBV5-5,TGTGCCAGCAGCCCACTGACAGGGATGGACGAGCAGTACTTC,CASSPLTGMDEQYF
-,TRBJ2-3,-,TRBV30,TGTGCCTGGAGTGATAGCCGGAGGGGAATGACGCAGTATTTT,CAWSDSRRGMTQYF
TRBD2,TRBJ2-1,-,TRBV5-5,TGTGCCAGCAGCTCCCCTATAGCGGGGCTCTACAATGAGCAGTTCTTC,CASSSPIAGLYNEQFF
TRBD2,TRBJ2-1,-,TRBV6-5,TGTGCCAGCCTTGGGGGGGGTGAGCAGTTCTTC,CASLGGGEQFF
-,TRBJ1-1,-,TRBV10-3,TGTGCCATCATTGCGGGGGCTGAAGCTTTCTTT,CAIIAGAEAFF
TRBD2,TRBJ2-5,-,TRBV11-2,TGTGCCAGCAGCTCTCTAGCGGGAGGACTCCAAGAGACCCAGTACTTC,CASSSLAGGLQETQYF
-,TRBJ2-5,few,TRBV14,TGTGCCAGCAGCACGCTGGGCGAGACCCAGTACTTC,CASSTLGETQYF
TRBD1,TRBJ2-7,-,TRBV12-5,TGTGCTAGTGGGAATCCGAGACAGGGAAAATTCGAGCAGTACTTC,CASGNPRQGKFEQYF
-,TRBJ2-1,-,TRBV25-1,TGTGCCAGCAGTGACCTCACGGCTAGCTCCTACAATGAGCAGTTCTTC,CASSDLTASSYNEQFF
-,TRBJ2-4,-,TRBV10-1,TGCGCCAGCAGTGCCGGGACACAAAACATTCAGTACTTC,CASSAGTQNIQYF
-,TRBJ2-5,-,TRBV11-2,TGTGCCAGCAGCTTATTGGGGGTAATAAAAGAGACCCAGTACTTC,CASSLLGVIKETQYF
-,TRBJ2-1,-,TRBV12-3/TRBV12-4,TGTGCCAGCAGCACCCTTTTTCGAGAGGCCTACAATGAGCAGTTCTTC,CASSTLFREAYNEQFF
TRBD1,TRBJ2-1,-,TRBV20-1,TGCAGTGCAGTACCGACCGGGACAGGGGGCAATGAGCAGTTCTTC,CSAVPTGTGGNEQFF
-,TRBJ2-1,-,TRBV25-1,TGTGCCAGCAGTGACGTTGGCGAACAGTACAATGAGCAGTTCTTC,CASSDVGEQYNEQFF
-,TRBJ1-1,-,TRBV29-1,TGCAGCGTTCCTAGGCAGGGAGGGACTGAAGCTTTCTTT,CSVPRQGGTEAFF
TRBD1,TRBJ1-2,-,TRBV12-3/TRBV12-4,TGTGCCAGCAGTCGACAGGGACCCGGCTATGGCTACACCTTC,CASSRQGPGYGYTF
-,TRBJ2-7,-,TRBV10-1,TGCGCCAGCAGTGAGATGGGACGGTCCTACGAGCAGTACTTC,CASSEMGRSYEQYF
TRBD2,TRBJ2-1,-,TRBV10-2,TGCGCCAGCAGGGAGCGGGGGTCCAATGAGCAGTTCTTC,CASRERGSNEQFF
-,TRBJ2-7,-,TRBV20-1,TGCAGTGCGTTGACAGACTACGAGCAGTACTTC,CSALTDYEQYF
-,TRBJ1-2,-,TRBV20-1,TGCAGTGCTAGAGATTGGACCGACCCCAGGGATGGCTACACCTTC,CSARDWTDPRDGYTF
-,TRBJ2-7,-,TRBV20-1,TGCAGTGCCCACCTGGGCTCCTACGAGCAGTACTTC,CSAHLGSYEQYF
TRBD2,TRBJ2-3,few,TRBV7-2,TGTGCCAGCAGCTTGGGACTAGCGGGACTGTCAGATACGCAGTATTTT,CASSLGLAGLSDTQYF
-,TRBJ1-4,-,TRBV13,TGTGCCAGCAGCTCAAGCAGCGACAGAGTGTATGAAAAACTGTTTTTT,CASSSSSDRVYEKLFF
-,TRBJ2-4,-,TRBV9,TGTGCCAGCCCCAGCGAGAGAATTACAGCCAAAAACATTCAGTACTTC,CASPSERITAKNIQYF
TRBD1,TRBJ2-1,-,TRBV5-1,TGCGCCACCAACCAGGGGGCAGGGGAGCAGTTCTTC,CATNQGAGEQFF
TRBD2,TRBJ2-3,once,TRBV4-2,TGTGCCAGCAGCCAAGAAGCCGCGGGAGTCGGAGCAGATACGCAGTATTTT,CASSQEAAGVGADTQYF
-,TRBJ2-3,few,TRBV27,TGTGCCAGCATCTCCACAGATACGCAGTATTTT,CASISTDTQYF
-,TRBJ2-5,-,TRBV4-2,TGTGCCAGCAGCCAAGAGGGGAGCGCAGAGACCCAGTACTTC,CASSQEGSAETQYF
TRBD1,TRBJ2-1,few,TRBV6-1,TGTGCCAGCACCTCGGACAGGGGGGTCTACAATGAGCAGTTCTTC,CASTSDRGVYNEQFF
-,TRBJ2-7,-,TRBV5-1,TGCGCCAGCAGTTGGGACTTTACTCCCTACTACGAGCAGTACTTC,CASSWDFTPYYEQYF
-,TRBJ1-2,-,TRBV15,TGTGCCACCAGCAGCGCTACATCGGGCTACACCTTC,CATSSATSGYTF
TRBD1,TRBJ2-7,once,TRBV28,TGTGCCAGCAGGCCTTTCACAGGGGCCTACTACGAGCAGTACTTC,CASRPFTGAYYEQYF
-,TRBJ1-5,-,TRBV27,TGTGCCACCGGATTGACCCCGCCGGATAATCAGCCCCAGCATTTT,CATGLTPPDNQPQHF
TRBD1,TRBJ1-1,-,TRBV12-3/TRBV12-4,TGTGCCGGCAGTTCCGGACAGGGAACCGAAGCTTTCTTT,CAGSSGQGTEAFF
-,TRBJ1-2,-,TRBV6-1,TGTGCCAGCCCTACCATAACAGGGTTGCTTTATGGCTACACCTTC,CASPTITGLLYGYTF
TRBD1,TRBJ2-1,-,TRBV6-6,TGTGCCAGCAGTTACTCGCGGACAGGGAACTACAATGAGCAGTTCTTC,CASSYSRTGNYNEQFF
-,TRBJ1-3,-,TRBV19,TGTGCCAGTAGTATCCCCGGCGGATCCTCTGGAAACACCATATATTTT,CASSIPGGSSGNTIYF
-,TRBJ2-7,-,TRBV4-1,TGCGCCAGCAGCCAATTTCTTGACAGGCCCTACGAGCAGTACTTC,CASSQFLDRPYEQYF